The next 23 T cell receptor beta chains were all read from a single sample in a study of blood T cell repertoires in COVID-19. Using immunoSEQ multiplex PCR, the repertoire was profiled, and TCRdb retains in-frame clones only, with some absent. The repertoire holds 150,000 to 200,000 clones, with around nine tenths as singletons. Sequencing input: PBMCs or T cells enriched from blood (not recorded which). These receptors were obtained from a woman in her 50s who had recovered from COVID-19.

For the CDR3, the DNA is TGTGCCAGCAGTTTCGGGGGTGCTAATGAAAAACTGTTTTTT. Translation: CASSFGGANEKLFF. The rearrangement joins TRBV27 to TRBJ1-4, with TRBD1 as a possible D gene (5 bases). Trimming stripped 3 bases from V and 3 bases from J, with 8 bases between. Per germline, CDR1 MNHEY and CDR2 SMNVEV (reference sequence). The CDR3 is made up of 14 amino acids.

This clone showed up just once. CDR3 in amino acids: CASSSQLDREETQYF. CDR3 DNA sequence: TGTGCCAGCAGTTCTCAATTAGACAGGGAAGAGACCCAGTACTTC. The gene calls are TRBV11-2 and TRBJ2-5; 7 bases are a match to TRBD1. The germline CDR1 and CDR2 sequences are SGHAT and FQNNGV. The CDR3 is 15 amino acids. J was trimmed by 3 bases and V by 6 bases; bases with no gene match: 10.

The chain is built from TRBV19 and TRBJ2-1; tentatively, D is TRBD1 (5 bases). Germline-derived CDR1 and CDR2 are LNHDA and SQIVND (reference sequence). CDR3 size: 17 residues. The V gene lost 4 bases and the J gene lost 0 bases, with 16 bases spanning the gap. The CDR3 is CASSKVQGLSSYNEQFF. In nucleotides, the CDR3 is TGTGCCAGTAGTAAGGTCCAGGGTCTAAGCTCCTACAATGAGCAGTTCTTC.

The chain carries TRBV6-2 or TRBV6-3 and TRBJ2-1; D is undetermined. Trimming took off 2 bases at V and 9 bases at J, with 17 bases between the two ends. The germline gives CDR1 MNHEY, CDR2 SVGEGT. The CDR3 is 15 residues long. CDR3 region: CASSYVIKAVGEQFF. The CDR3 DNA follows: TGTGCCAGCAGTTACGTAATAAAGGCGGTCGGTGAGCAGTTCTTC.

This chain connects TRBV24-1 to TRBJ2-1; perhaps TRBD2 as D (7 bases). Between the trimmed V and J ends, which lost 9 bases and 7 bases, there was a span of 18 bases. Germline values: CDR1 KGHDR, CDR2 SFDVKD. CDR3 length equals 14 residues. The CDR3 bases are TGTGCCACCGGAGGGGAGGGGGGAAAGAATGAGCAGTTCTTC. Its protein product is CATGGEGGKNEQFF.

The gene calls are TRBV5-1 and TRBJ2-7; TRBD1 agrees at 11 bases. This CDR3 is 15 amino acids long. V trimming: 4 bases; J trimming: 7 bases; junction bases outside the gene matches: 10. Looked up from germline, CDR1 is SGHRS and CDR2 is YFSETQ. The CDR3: CASSPAGTGGLEQYF. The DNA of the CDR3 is TGCGCCAGCAGCCCGGCCGGGACAGGGGGATTGGAGCAGTACTTC.

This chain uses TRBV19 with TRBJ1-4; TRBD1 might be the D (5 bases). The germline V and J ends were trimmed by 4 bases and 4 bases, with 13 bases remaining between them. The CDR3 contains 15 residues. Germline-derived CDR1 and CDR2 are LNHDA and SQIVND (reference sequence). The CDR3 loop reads CASSNRGDLNEKLFF. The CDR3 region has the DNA TGTGCCAGTAGTAACCGGGGGGACCTTAATGAAAAACTGTTTTTT. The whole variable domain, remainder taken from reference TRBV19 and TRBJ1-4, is DGGITQSPKYLFRKEGQNVTLSCEQNLNHDAMYWYRQDPGQGLRLIYYSQIVNDFQKGDIAEGYSVSREKKESFPLTVTSAQKNPTAFYLCASSNRGDLNEKLFFGSGTQLSVL.

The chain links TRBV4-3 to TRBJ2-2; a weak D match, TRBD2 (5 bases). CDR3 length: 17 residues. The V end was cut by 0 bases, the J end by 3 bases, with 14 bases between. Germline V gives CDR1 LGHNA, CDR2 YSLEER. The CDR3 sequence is CASSQEFPGIDTGELFF. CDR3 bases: TGCGCCAGCAGCCAAGAGTTCCCGGGGATCGACACCGGGGAGCTGTTTTTT.

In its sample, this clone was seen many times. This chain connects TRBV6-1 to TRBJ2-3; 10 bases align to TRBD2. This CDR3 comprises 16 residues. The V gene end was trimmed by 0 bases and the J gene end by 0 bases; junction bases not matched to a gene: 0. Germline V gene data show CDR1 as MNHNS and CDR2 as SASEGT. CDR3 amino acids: CASSEASGGSTDTQYF. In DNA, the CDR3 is TGTGCCAGCAGTGAAGCTAGCGGGGGGAGCACAGATACGCAGTATTTT.

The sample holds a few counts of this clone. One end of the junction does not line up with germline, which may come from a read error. The CDR3 sequence is CASSAGYQEKLFF. In DNA, the CDR3 is TGTGCTAGCAGCGCGGGGTATCAGGAAAAACTGTTTTTT. The chain is built from TRBV7-7 and TRBJ1-4; no clear D gene. Looked up from germline, CDR1 is SSHAT and CDR2 is FNYEAQ (reference sequence). CDR3 size: 13 residues.

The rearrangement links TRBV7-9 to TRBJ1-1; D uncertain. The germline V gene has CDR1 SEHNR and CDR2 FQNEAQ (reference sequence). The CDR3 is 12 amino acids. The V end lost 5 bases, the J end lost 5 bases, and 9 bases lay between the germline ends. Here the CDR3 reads CASSQQPTEAFF. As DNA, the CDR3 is TGTGCCAGCAGCCAACAGCCAACTGAAGCTTTCTTT.

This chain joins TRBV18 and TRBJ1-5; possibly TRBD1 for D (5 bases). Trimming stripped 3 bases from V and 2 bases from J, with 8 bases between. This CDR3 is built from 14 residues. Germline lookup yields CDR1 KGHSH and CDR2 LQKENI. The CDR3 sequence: CASSPGAGNQPQHF. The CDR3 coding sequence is TGTGCCAGCTCACCTGGGGCCGGCAATCAGCCCCAGCATTTT.

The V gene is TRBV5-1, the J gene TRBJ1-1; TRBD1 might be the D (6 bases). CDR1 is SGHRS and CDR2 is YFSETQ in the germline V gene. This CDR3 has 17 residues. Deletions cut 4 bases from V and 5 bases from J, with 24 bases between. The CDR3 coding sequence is TGCGCCAGCAGCCCCTTGGTACAGGGAAGAGTTCGGACTGAAGCTTTCTTT. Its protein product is CASSPLVQGRVRTEAFF.

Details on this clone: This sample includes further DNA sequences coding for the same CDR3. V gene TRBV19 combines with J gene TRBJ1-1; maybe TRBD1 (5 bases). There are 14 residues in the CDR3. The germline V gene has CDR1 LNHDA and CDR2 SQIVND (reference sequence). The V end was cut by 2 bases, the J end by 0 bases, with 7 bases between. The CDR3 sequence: CASSIRGMNTEAFF. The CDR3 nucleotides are TGTGCCAGTAGTATAAGGGGCATGAACACTGAAGCTTTCTTT.

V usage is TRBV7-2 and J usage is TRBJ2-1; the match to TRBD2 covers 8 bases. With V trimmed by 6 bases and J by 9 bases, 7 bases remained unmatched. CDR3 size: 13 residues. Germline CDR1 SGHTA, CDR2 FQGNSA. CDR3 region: CASRGHAGGEQFF. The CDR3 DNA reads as TGTGCCAGCAGGGGCCACGCGGGAGGTGAGCAGTTCTTC.

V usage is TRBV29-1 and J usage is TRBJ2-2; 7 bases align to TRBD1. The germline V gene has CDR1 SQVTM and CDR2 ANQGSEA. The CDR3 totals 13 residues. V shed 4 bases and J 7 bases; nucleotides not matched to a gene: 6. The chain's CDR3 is CSVVDRRIGELFF. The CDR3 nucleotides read TGCAGCGTTGTGGACAGGAGGATCGGGGAGCTGTTTTTT.

The CDR3 here is CASRLLEQVYGYTF. The CDR3 DNA reads TGTGCCAGCAGATTATTAGAACAGGTCTATGGCTACACCTTC. The chain combines TRBV7-2 with TRBJ1-2; D is perhaps TRBD1 (5 bases). Trimming cost V 6 bases and J 4 bases, with 15 bases left between them. The length of the CDR3 is 14 residues. Germline CDR1 reads SGHTA; CDR2 reads FQGNSA. The complete variable domain, with remaining parts taken from reference TRBV7-2 and TRBJ1-2, reads GAGVSQSPSNKVTEKGKDVELRCDPISGHTALYWYRQSLGQGLEFLIYFQGNSAPDKSGLPSDRFSAERTGGSVSTLTIQRTQQEDSAVYLCASRLLEQVYGYTFGSGTRLTVV.

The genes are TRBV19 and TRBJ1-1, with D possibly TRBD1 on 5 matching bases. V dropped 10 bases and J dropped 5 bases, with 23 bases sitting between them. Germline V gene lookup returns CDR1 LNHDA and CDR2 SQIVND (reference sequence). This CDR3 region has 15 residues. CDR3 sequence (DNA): TGTGCCACCTTCGTTTCCCAGGGTTTGGGTACTGAAGCTTTCTTT. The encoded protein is CATFVSQGLGTEAFF.

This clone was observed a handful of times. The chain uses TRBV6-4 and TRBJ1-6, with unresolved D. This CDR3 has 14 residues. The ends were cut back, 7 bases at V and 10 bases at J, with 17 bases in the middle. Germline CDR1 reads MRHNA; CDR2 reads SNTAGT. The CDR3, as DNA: TGTGCCAGCAACAACAGCGGAGAGGTCTCACCCCTCCACTTT. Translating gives CASNNSGEVSPLHF.

The DNA for the CDR3 is TGTGCCACCAGTGATTGGGACAGTCAAGAGACCCAGTACTTC. It encodes CATSDWDSQETQYF. J is TRBJ2-5 and V is TRBV24-1; the match to TRBD1 covers 7 bases. Germline V gives CDR1 KGHDR, CDR2 SFDVKD. V was pared by 2 bases and J by 2 bases, with 1 base of the junction left unmatched. The CDR3 runs to 14 residues.

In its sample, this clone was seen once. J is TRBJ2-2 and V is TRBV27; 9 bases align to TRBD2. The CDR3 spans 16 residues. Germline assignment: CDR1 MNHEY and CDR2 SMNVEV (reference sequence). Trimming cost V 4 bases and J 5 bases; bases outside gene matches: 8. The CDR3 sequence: CASSSSAGGYTGELFF. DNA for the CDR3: TGTGCCAGCAGTTCCTCAGCGGGGGGTTATACCGGGGAGCTGTTTTTT.

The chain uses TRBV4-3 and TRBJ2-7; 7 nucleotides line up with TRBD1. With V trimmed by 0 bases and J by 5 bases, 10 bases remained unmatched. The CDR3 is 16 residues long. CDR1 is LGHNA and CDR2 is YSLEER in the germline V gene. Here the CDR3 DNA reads TGCGCCAGCAGCCAAGATAGTCCAGGGGGAGTAAACGAGCAGTACTTC. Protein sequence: CASSQDSPGGVNEQYF.

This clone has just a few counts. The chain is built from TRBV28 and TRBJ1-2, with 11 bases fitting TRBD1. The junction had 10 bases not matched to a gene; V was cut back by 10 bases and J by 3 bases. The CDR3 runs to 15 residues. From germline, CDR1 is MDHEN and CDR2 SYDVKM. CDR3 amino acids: CAIIGQGAQYYGYTF. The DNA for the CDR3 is TGTGCCATCATAGGACAGGGGGCGCAATACTATGGCTACACCTTC.